Following are 24 T cell receptor beta chains from one sample sequenced in a study of T cell responses to AZD1222 COVID-19 vaccine. The method was immunoSEQ multiplex PCR; TCRdb's version includes in-frame clones alone and lacks a portion of them. In the table there are roughly 140,000 clones, about 93% of which are singletons. The sample in question was peripheral blood, obtained on day 0 of AZD1222 vaccination. The origin of the receptors is an adult in good health.

The rearrangement links TRBV4-1 to TRBJ1-5; D is undetermined. The CDR3 extends over 15 amino acids. Germline V CDR1 and CDR2: MGHRA, YSYEKL. The V gene lost 1 base and the J gene lost 3 bases, with 10 bases spanning the gap. The CDR3: CASSQGISFNQPQHF. Written as DNA, the CDR3 is TGCGCCAGCAGCCAAGGAATCAGTTTCAATCAGCCCCAGCATTTT.

The chain recombines TRBV19 with TRBJ1-1; the D gene is possibly TRBD1 (6 bases). This CDR3 region has 12 residues. Germline assignment: CDR1 LNHDA and CDR2 SQIVND (reference sequence). V lost 8 bases and J 6 bases, leaving 13 bases between the germline ends. The CDR3 is CASRGAYAEAFF. The CDR3 DNA follows: TGTGCCAGTCGGGGGGCGTACGCTGAAGCTTTCTTT.

The count of this clone is one. This chain joins TRBV6-5 and TRBJ2-7; 7 positions agree with TRBD1. V shed 2 bases, J shed 5 bases, and the junction held 6 bases outside the gene matches. The germline V gene has CDR1 MNHEY and CDR2 SVGAGI. This CDR3 is 14 amino acids long. In DNA, the CDR3 is TGTGCCAGCAGTTACGTTACAGGGGTGGACGAGCAGTACTTC. It yields the protein CASSYVTGVDEQYF.

The chain links TRBV5-1 to TRBJ2-1; 9 bases map to TRBD2. Trimming cost V 4 bases and J 4 bases; bases outside gene matches: 12. The germline CDR1 and CDR2 sequences are SGHRS and YFSETQ. The CDR3 consists of 17 residues. CDR3 in DNA: TGCGCCAGCAGCCCGGGAAGGACTAGCGCGACATACAATGAGCAGTTCTTC. It encodes CASSPGRTSATYNEQFF.

The chain is built from TRBV5-4 and TRBJ1-1; D gene ambiguous. Looked up from germline, CDR1 is SGHNT and CDR2 is YYREEE (reference sequence). The V and J ends lost 2 bases and 1 base respectively, with 6 bases between them. This CDR3 region has 13 residues. The CDR3 sequence: CASSFPGNTEAFF. CDR3 DNA sequence: TGTGCCAGCAGCTTCCCAGGGAACACTGAAGCTTTCTTT.

Of note for this clone: The junction departs from germline at one end; a sequencing error may be responsible. The V and J genes are TRBV12-3 or TRBV12-4 and TRBJ1-2, with TRBD1 identical over 7 bases. The CDR3 is 13 amino acids. The CDR3 DNA reads as TGTGCCAGCACTTTAACAGGGGATGCTGGCTACACCTTC. Encoded protein: CASTLTGDAGYTF.

The rearrangement links TRBV7-2 to TRBJ1-1; TRBD1 agrees at 8 bases. There are 15 residues in the CDR3. The germline V gene has CDR1 SGHTA and CDR2 FQGNSA. Losses at the gene ends were 0 bases for V and 7 bases for J; bases not matched to a gene: 7. This chain's CDR3 is CASSLAGQGGYEAFF. The CDR3 nucleotides read TGTGCCAGCAGCTTAGCAGGACAGGGAGGCTATGAAGCTTTCTTT.

The CDR3 nucleotides read TGTGCCAGCAGCTTGGAGGATTCACCCCTCCACTTT. Translation: CASSLEDSPLHF. This rearrangement joins TRBV5-6 to TRBJ1-6, with D unresolved. With 0 bases removed from V and 8 bases from J, the gap between germline ends came to 3 bases. The length of the CDR3 is 12 residues. Germline loops: CDR1 SGHDT, CDR2 YYEEEE.

The chain has TRBV12-3 or TRBV12-4 and TRBJ1-1; tentatively, D is TRBD1 (5 bases). Trimming shortened V by 5 bases and J by 10 bases, and 14 bases separated the two germline ends. This CDR3 has 12 amino acids. In DNA form, the CDR3 reads TGTGCCAGCAGTCCTGTGGGGGTTATAGCTTTCTTT. Protein product: CASSPVGVIAFF.

The V gene is TRBV19, the J gene TRBJ1-4; D is perhaps TRBD1 (5 bases). Trimming cost V 3 bases and J 8 bases, with 13 bases left between them. Germline CDR1 and CDR2: LNHDA and SQIVND (reference sequence). The CDR3 has 14 residues. The CDR3 region is CASSIRQGGEKLFF. The CDR3 DNA reads as TGTGCCAGTAGTATCAGGCAGGGAGGCGAAAAACTGTTTTTT.

The rearrangement joins TRBV5-1 to TRBJ2-7; 8 positions match TRBD1. CDR1 is SGHRS and CDR2 is YFSETQ in the germline V gene. The CDR3 contains 15 residues. J gave up 3 bases and V 0 bases, and 5 bases lay outside the gene matches. CDR3 in DNA: TGCGCCAGCAGCTTGGGGAGGACAGGGATCTACGAGCAGTACTTC. Encoded protein: CASSLGRTGIYEQYF.

This chain connects TRBV27 to TRBJ2-4; 7 nucleotides match TRBD1. V shed 6 bases, J shed 0 bases, and the junction held 8 bases outside the gene matches. The CDR3 runs to 16 residues. Germline V gene data show CDR1 as MNHEY and CDR2 as SMNVEV (reference sequence). For the CDR3, the DNA is TGTGCCAGCAGCGGTTACAGGGGTCTAGCCAAAAACATTCAGTACTTC. This codes for CASSGYRGLAKNIQYF.

V and J are TRBV7-9 and TRBJ1-1, with D possibly being TRBD1 (5 bases). This CDR3 spans 15 amino acids. The germline V gene encodes CDR1 SEHNR and CDR2 FQNEAQ (reference sequence). V was pared by 1 base and J by 7 bases, with 16 bases between. CDR3 DNA: TGTGCCAGCAGCTTAGGGGGAGGGACTGTTGTTGAAGCTTTCTTT. Translating it yields CASSLGGGTVVEAFF.

The chain employs TRBV14 and TRBJ1-2; D is unclear. CDR3 length equals 12 residues. The V gene lost 4 bases and the J gene lost 4 bases, with 7 bases spanning the gap. From germline, CDR1 is SGHDN and CDR2 FVKESK. CDR3 protein: CASSPGIYGYTF. The DNA of the CDR3 is TGTGCCAGCAGCCCTGGGATCTATGGCTACACCTTC.

This chain connects TRBV5-1 to TRBJ2-1, with 12 bases lining up with TRBD2. Germline V gene sequence: CDR1 SGHRS, CDR2 YFSETQ. This CDR3 comprises 15 residues. J was trimmed by 9 bases and V by 3 bases; bases with no gene match: 7. The CDR3 loop is CASSSLAGGPGEQFF. CDR3 DNA sequence: TGCGCCAGCAGCTCCCTAGCGGGAGGGCCTGGTGAGCAGTTCTTC.

The chain uses TRBV5-6 and TRBJ2-1; TRBD1 matches at 10 bases. Per germline, CDR1 SGHDT and CDR2 YYEEEE. This CDR3 region has 12 residues. Trimming at V came to 3 bases and at J to 15 bases, leaving 6 bases not matched to a gene. The CDR3 coding sequence is TGTGCCAGCAGCTGGACAGGGGGAGAATGGTTCTTC. Amino acids: CASSWTGGEWFF.

The chain is built from TRBV7-2 and TRBJ1-5; D is unclear. V was pared by 3 bases and J by 5 bases, with 8 bases between. Germline CDR1 reads SGHTA; CDR2 reads FQGNSA. The CDR3 contains 13 residues. CDR3 protein: CASSLNDYQPQHF. CDR3 DNA sequence: TGTGCCAGCAGCTTGAATGACTATCAGCCCCAGCATTTT.

The CDR3 is CASSTLRDEPSDEQFF. The CDR3 DNA reads TGTGCCAGCAGTACTCTCCGGGACGAGCCGTCCGATGAGCAGTTCTTC. The V and J genes are TRBV6-2 or TRBV6-3 and TRBJ2-1; the D call may be TRBD1 or TRBD2 (5 bases each). The CDR3 runs to 16 residues. Trimming left V 5 bases short and J 8 bases short, with 22 bases between. The germline CDR1 and CDR2 sequences are MNHEY and SVGEGT.

The chain couples TRBV5-4 to TRBJ1-2, with TRBD1 identical over 8 bases. CDR1 and CDR2 from the germline V gene are SGHNT and YYREEE (reference sequence). The CDR3 consists of 15 residues. V dropped 4 bases and J dropped 8; count of bases not matched to a gene: 13. CDR3 region: CASSHRQGTLEGYTF. The CDR3 bases are TGTGCCAGCAGCCACCGACAGGGGACTCTAGAAGGCTACACCTTC.

This chain joins TRBV7-9 and TRBJ1-5; D is possibly TRBD1 (5 bases). Germline V gives CDR1 SEHNR, CDR2 FQNEAQ (reference sequence). The CDR3 has 15 residues. Trimming cost V 0 bases and J 1 base, with 7 bases left between them. In nucleotides, the CDR3 is TGTGCCAGCAGCTTAGCGAAGGGGAGCAATCAGCCCCAGCATTTT. It codes for CASSLAKGSNQPQHF. Full variable domain (outside the CDR3, taken from reference TRBV7-9 and TRBJ1-5): DTGVSQNPRHKITKRGQNVTFRCDPISEHNRLYWYRQTLGQGPEFLTYFQNEAQLEKSRLLSDRFSAERPKGSFSTLEIQRTEQGDSAMYLCASSLAKGSNQPQHFGDGTRLSIL.

The chain uses TRBV4-2 and TRBJ1-5; 7 bases align to TRBD1. The CDR3 contains 16 residues. Losses at the gene ends were 3 bases for V and 0 bases for J; bases not matched to a gene: 5. Germline V CDR1 and CDR2: LGHNA, YNFKEQ. CDR3 region: CASSHLAGGSNQPQHF. The CDR3 region has the DNA TGTGCCAGCAGCCACCTGGCAGGGGGTAGCAATCAGCCCCAGCATTTT.

The chain carries TRBV5-4 and TRBJ2-2, with 9 bases fitting TRBD1. The CDR3 is 17 residues long. Per germline, CDR1 SGHNT and CDR2 YYREEE (reference sequence). The V and J ends lost 2 bases and 4 bases, in that order; junction bases with no gene match: 9. CDR3 sequence (DNA): TGTGCCAGCAGCTTCGGGGGGACAGGGCCTAGCACCGGGGAGCTGTTTTTT. This codes for CASSFGGTGPSTGELFF.

This rearrangement joins TRBV6-6 to TRBJ1-3; TRBD1 matches 7 bases. Looked up from germline, CDR1 is MNHNY and CDR2 is SVGAGI (reference sequence). V lost 2 bases and J lost 4; bases outside the gene matches: 8. This CDR3 is 16 amino acids long. The CDR3 protein is CASSYAPTGTGNTIYF. As DNA, the CDR3 is TGTGCCAGCAGTTACGCCCCGACAGGGACAGGAAACACCATATATTTT.

This clone was observed a handful of times. The rearrangement joins TRBV30 to TRBJ1-2; 9 nucleotides line up with TRBD1. The germline V gene has CDR1 GTSNPN and CDR2 SVGIG (reference sequence). CDR3 length equals 15 residues. The trim removed 3 bases at V and 7 bases at J, leaving 12 bases unmatched. Here the CDR3 DNA reads TGTGCCTGGAGGGATCCGGGACAGGGATATGCTGGCTACACCTTC. Amino acids: CAWRDPGQGYAGYTF.